The 31 T cell receptor beta chains below all came from one sample that was sequenced in a study of cytomegalovirus exposure and HLA in healthy donors (dated by TCRdb to the late 2010s). Library method: the immunoSEQ multiplex PCR assay. For the multiplex PCR, a mixture combining 60 forward primers for TCR Vbeta segments and 13 reverse primers for TCR Jbeta segments was used. In TCRdb, the immuneACCESS table is reduced to in-frame sequences with V and J assigned. These tables do not hold every clone; where another copy was compared, an unresolved V gene accounts for under half, and the others remain unexplained. The table for this sample lists 65,000 to 70,000 clones; roughly 72% of them were counted only once. The ten largest make up around 6% of the sample. Sequencing was performed on PBMCs. These TCRs come from a man between 45 and 60 years old in good health and CMV-seronegative.

The gene calls are TRBV10-1 and TRBJ2-5; 8 bases match TRBD2. This CDR3 is built from 13 residues. Germline CDR1 reads WNHNN; CDR2 reads SYGVQD (reference sequence). After removal of 3 bases from V and 5 bases from J, the junction contained 2 bases not matched to a gene. CDR3 sequence: CASSEVAGETQYF. In DNA form, the CDR3 reads TGCGCCAGCAGTGAAGTAGCGGGGGAGACCCAGTACTTC.

The V gene is TRBV9, the J gene TRBJ2-1; TRBD1 is a possible D gene (8 bases). This CDR3 contains 15 residues. Per germline, CDR1 SGDLS and CDR2 YYNGEE. V was cut by 4 bases and J by 9 bases, with 20 bases left in between. The DNA of the CDR3 is TGTGCCAGCAGCCCGGGGGGACAGGCCTCGGGTGAGCAGTTCTTC. Translating gives CASSPGGQASGEQFF.

This chain uses TRBV6-5 with TRBJ1-1; 7 nucleotides line up with TRBD1. After removal of 7 bases from V and 9 bases from J, the junction contained 14 bases not matched to a gene. The germline V gene encodes CDR1 MNHEY and CDR2 SVGAGI. The length of the CDR3 is 14 residues. This chain's CDR3 is CASNVPGTAGQAFF. The CDR3 DNA is TGTGCCAGCAACGTACCCGGGACAGCAGGCCAAGCTTTCTTT.

CDR3 in amino acids: CASSLLGGADTQYF. In nucleotides, the CDR3 is TGTGCCAGCAGTTTATTGGGAGGGGCAGATACGCAGTATTTT. J is TRBJ2-3 and V is TRBV27, with 7 bases lining up with TRBD2. Germline V gene sequence: CDR1 MNHEY, CDR2 SMNVEV (reference sequence). There are 14 residues in the CDR3. V trimming: 1 base; J trimming: 4 bases; junction bases outside the gene matches: 2.

The chain combines TRBV28 with TRBJ2-3; 7 bases map to TRBD2. Trimming cost V 2 bases and J 1 base; bases outside gene matches: 15. The CDR3 consists of 19 residues. Germline CDR1 MDHEN, CDR2 SYDVKM. CDR3 sequence reads: CASSLIAGDSLGGTDTQYF. The CDR3 coding sequence is TGTGCCAGCAGTTTAATTGCGGGGGACTCCCTCGGGGGCACAGATACGCAGTATTTT.

The genes are TRBV2 and TRBJ1-2; D gene uncertain. Per the germline V gene, CDR1 is SNHLY and CDR2 is FYNNEI. V dropped 4 bases and J dropped 8 bases, with 5 bases sitting between them. The CDR3 length is 10 residues. This CDR3 reads CASSAGGYTF. For the CDR3, the DNA is TGTGCCAGCAGTGCGGGAGGCTACACCTTC.

The chain links TRBV28 to TRBJ2-7, with 7 bases lining up with TRBD2. Germline V gene data show CDR1 as MDHEN and CDR2 as SYDVKM. The CDR3 has 15 amino acids. The J segment lost 4 bases and the V segment lost 2 bases, leaving 8 bases of the junction unmatched. Here the CDR3 reads CASSLIGGGVYEQYF. The CDR3 DNA is TGTGCCAGCAGTTTAATTGGGGGGGGTGTTTACGAGCAGTACTTC.

The chain links TRBV7-6 to TRBJ1-2; D unresolved. Trimming stripped 4 bases from V and 0 bases from J, with 12 bases between. This CDR3 comprises 15 residues. Germline V CDR1 and CDR2: SGHVS, FNYEAQ. The CDR3 region is CASSSFRRANYGYTF. CDR3 nucleotide sequence: TGTGCCAGCAGCTCCTTTAGGAGAGCTAACTATGGCTACACCTTC.

V is TRBV11-3 and J is TRBJ2-1; a weak D match, TRBD2 (6 bases). With 4 bases removed from V and 3 bases from J, the gap between germline ends came to 10 bases. CDR3 size: 14 residues. CDR1 is SGHNT, CDR2 YENEEA, per germline. This CDR3 is CASSSATSYNEQFF. The CDR3 bases are TGTGCCAGCAGCTCTGCGACTAGCTACAATGAGCAGTTCTTC.

The table lists this clone with a count of one. This chain connects TRBV28 to TRBJ2-1; a weak D match, TRBD1 (5 bases). Trimming left V 4 bases short and J 4 bases short, with 14 bases between. CDR3 length equals 15 residues. From germline, CDR1 is MDHEN and CDR2 SYDVKM. The CDR3 loop is CASSSRQHLYNEQFF. The DNA of the CDR3 is TGTGCCAGCAGTTCTCGACAGCACCTATACAATGAGCAGTTCTTC.

The rearrangement joins TRBV10-1 to TRBJ2-3; tentatively, D is TRBD2 (6 bases). This CDR3 has 16 residues. Germline-derived CDR1 and CDR2 are WNHNN and SYGVQD (reference sequence). V was clipped by 6 bases and J by 0 bases, with 16 bases between them. The CDR3 loop reads CASSQGTSRSTDTQYF. CDR3 coding DNA: TGCGCCAGCAGCCAAGGAACTAGCCGTAGCACAGATACGCAGTATTTT.

This chain connects TRBV4-3 to TRBJ2-3; the match to TRBD2 covers 10 bases. This CDR3 is 16 amino acids long. V lost 0 bases, J lost 4 bases, and 4 bases stayed unmatched. CDR1 and CDR2 (germline): LGHNA, YSLEER. The CDR3 nucleotides are TGCGCCAGCAGCCAAGATCCAGCGGGAGGGGCAGATACGCAGTATTTT. This sequence encodes CASSQDPAGGADTQYF.

This clone was observed once. J is TRBJ1-5 and V is TRBV10-3; weak D call: TRBD1 (5 bases). The V end was cut by 8 bases, the J end by 4 bases, with 9 bases between. Germline assignment: CDR1 ENHRY and CDR2 SYGVKD. This CDR3 is 12 amino acids long. The CDR3 loop is CAIGGGNQPQHF. DNA of the CDR3: TGTGCCATCGGGGGGGGGAATCAGCCCCAGCATTTT.

J is TRBJ2-7 and V is TRBV6-1; tentatively, D is TRBD1 (7 bases). Trimming cost V 10 bases and J 0 bases, with 16 bases left between them. The CDR3 length is 14 residues. Germline lookup yields CDR1 MNHNS and CDR2 SASEGT. The CDR3 loop is CAIRGAGASYEQYF. The CDR3 DNA reads as TGTGCCATCAGGGGGGCAGGTGCCTCCTACGAGCAGTACTTC.

The table lists this clone with a count of one. V usage is TRBV28 and J usage is TRBJ1-4; TRBD1 might be the D (6 bases). The V and J ends lost 5 bases and 0 bases respectively, with 13 bases between them. Germline V gives CDR1 MDHEN, CDR2 SYDVKM. The CDR3 is made up of 16 amino acids. CDR3 sequence reads: CASSGQLLATNEKLFF. CDR3 nucleotide sequence: TGTGCCAGCAGTGGACAGCTACTTGCAACTAATGAAAAACTGTTTTTT.

The rearrangement uses TRBV19 and TRBJ1-1, with TRBD1 as a possible D gene (5 bases). The germline CDR1 and CDR2 sequences are LNHDA and SQIVND (reference sequence). With 3 bases removed from V and 4 bases from J, the gap between germline ends came to 12 bases. The CDR3 covers 14 residues. In nucleotides, the CDR3 is TGTGCCAGTAGTATGTTTCCAGGGCGCACTGAAGCTTTCTTT. Protein sequence: CASSMFPGRTEAFF.

The chain combines TRBV7-3 with TRBJ1-2; perhaps TRBD1 as D (6 bases). Trimming took off 5 bases at V and 3 bases at J, with 16 bases between the two ends. Germline V gene data show CDR1 as SGHTA and CDR2 as FQGTGA. This CDR3 has 15 amino acids. In DNA form, the CDR3 reads TGTGCCAGCAGCACAATGACAGGAGTATACTATGGCTACACCTTC. Protein product: CASSTMTGVYYGYTF. Drawing the rest from reference TRBV7-3 and TRBJ1-2, the complete variable domain is GAGVSQTPSNKVTEKGKYVELRCDPISGHTALYWYRQSLGQGPEFLIYFQGTGAADDSGLPNDRFFAVRPEGSVSTLKIQRTERGDSAVYLCASSTMTGVYYGYTFGSGTRLTVV.

V usage is TRBV18 and J usage is TRBJ1-1, with TRBD1 as a possible D gene (6 bases). The V end lost 1 base, the J end lost 7 bases, and 10 bases lay between the germline ends. The CDR3 sequence is 13 residues long. Germline CDR1 reads KGHSH; CDR2 reads LQKENI. CDR3: CASSPRTDFEAFF. The CDR3 DNA reads TGTGCCAGCTCACCACGGACAGACTTTGAAGCTTTCTTT.

The chain carries TRBV4-2 and TRBJ1-1; D unresolved. Germline CDR1 LGHNA, CDR2 YNFKEQ. With 3 bases removed from V and 1 base from J, the gap between germline ends came to 9 bases. The CDR3 runs 14 residues. DNA for the CDR3: TGTGCCAGCAGCCAGGACTGGGCGAACACTGAAGCTTTCTTT. Translation gives CASSQDWANTEAFF.

The chain carries TRBV4-2 and TRBJ2-1; D uncertain. There are 12 residues in the CDR3. Germline values: CDR1 LGHNA, CDR2 YNFKEQ. The ends were cut back, 0 bases at V and 9 bases at J, with 6 bases in the middle. This CDR3 reads CASSQEWAEQFF. The CDR3 DNA is TGTGCCAGCAGCCAAGAATGGGCTGAGCAGTTCTTC.

The CDR3 reads CASSLIRGGTEAFF. The CDR3, as DNA: TGCGCCAGCAGCCTTATTCGGGGGGGAACTGAAGCTTTCTTT. V is TRBV4-3 and J is TRBJ1-1; weak D call: TRBD1 (5 bases). Trimming removed 4 bases from V and 5 bases from J, with 14 bases in between. CDR3 length: 14 amino acids. Germline CDR1 and CDR2: LGHNA and YSLEER.

V gene TRBV25-1 combines with J gene TRBJ1-1; unclear D gene. Trimming took 3 bases from V and 1 from J, leaving 12 bases between them. The CDR3 is 15 residues long. Germline loops: CDR1 MGHDK, CDR2 SYGVNS. CDR3 nucleotides: TGTGCCAGCAGTGAGCCTGGAGCGGGGAACACTGAAGCTTTCTTT. Its translation is CASSEPGAGNTEAFF.

The chain couples TRBV27 to TRBJ2-4; 10 bases match TRBD1. The J segment lost 5 bases and the V segment lost 5 bases, leaving 9 bases of the junction unmatched. The CDR3 length is 16 residues. Germline values: CDR1 MNHEY, CDR2 SMNVEV (reference sequence). The CDR3 nucleotides are TGTGCCAGCAGTAAGGATACGGGGACAGGGGAAAACATTCAGTACTTC. The encoded protein is CASSKDTGTGENIQYF.

The chain carries TRBV7-9 and TRBJ2-3; D uncertain. This CDR3 comprises 16 residues. CDR1 SEHNR and CDR2 FQNEAQ come from the germline V gene (reference sequence). Trimming left V 5 bases short and J 2 bases short, with 17 bases between. The CDR3 DNA reads as TGTGCCAGCAGCACCCGCGGAAAGTCCAACACAGATACGCAGTATTTT. The encoded protein is CASSTRGKSNTDTQYF.

The CDR3: CASSSSGQGWMNTEAFF. The CDR3 DNA reads as TGTGCCAGCAGTTCATCCGGACAGGGATGGATGAACACTGAAGCTTTCTTT. The gene calls are TRBV5-8 and TRBJ1-1, with 8 bases aligning to TRBD1. Trimming at V came to 5 bases and at J to 0 bases, leaving 12 bases not matched to a gene. CDR1 and CDR2 (germline): SGHTS, YDEGEE. The CDR3 runs to 17 residues. Full variable domain (rest looked up from reference TRBV5-8 and TRBJ1-1): EAGVTQSPTHLIKTRGQQATLRCSPISGHTSVYWYQQALGLGLQFLLWYDEGEERNRGNFPPRFSGRQFPNYSSELNVNALELEDSALYLCASSSSGQGWMNTEAFFGQGTRLTVV.

On this clone: The junction differs from germline at one of its ends, possibly a read error. This chain links TRBV27 with TRBJ2-1, with TRBD2 matching over 10 bases. Germline V gene data show CDR1 as MNHEY and CDR2 as SMNVEV (reference sequence). The CDR3 is 16 residues long. The CDR3 here is CASSKTSGRRYNQQFF. CDR3 coding DNA: TGTGCCAGCAGTAAGACTAGCGGGCGGCGGTACAATCAGCAGTTCTTC.

This clone occurred once. The chain recombines TRBV6-6 with TRBJ1-1; 11 positions match TRBD1. Unmatched junction bases numbered 0, after V lost 2 bases and J lost 1 base. This CDR3 is 15 amino acids long. The V gene's germline CDR1 is MNHNY and CDR2 SVGAGI (reference sequence). The DNA for the CDR3 is TGTGCCAGCAGTTACGGACAGGGGGCGAACACTGAAGCTTTCTTT. Its protein is CASSYGQGANTEAFF.

This clone has a handful of counts. V gene TRBV10-3 combines with J gene TRBJ1-1, with TRBD1 identical over 7 bases. In germline, CDR1 is ENHRY, CDR2 SYGVKD. The CDR3 sequence is 17 residues long. With V trimmed by 2 bases and J by 0 bases, 9 bases remained unmatched. The chain's CDR3 is CAISETQRGGMNTEAFF. The CDR3 nucleotides are TGTGCCATCAGTGAGACGCAGAGAGGGGGCATGAACACTGAAGCTTTCTTT.

The V call is TRBV6-1, the J call TRBJ2-4; possibly TRBD2 for D (6 bases). V was clipped by 4 bases and J by 7 bases, with 14 bases between them. This CDR3 region has 14 residues. Per the germline V gene, CDR1 is MNHNS and CDR2 is SASEGT. DNA for the CDR3: TGTGCCAGCAGTGCGGAGGGGCTACCCAACATTCAGTACTTC. This encodes CASSAEGLPNIQYF.

There are a few counts of this clone. The chain recombines TRBV11-3 with TRBJ2-2; the match to TRBD2 covers 9 bases. CDR3 length equals 15 residues. Germline CDR1 SGHNT, CDR2 YENEEA. Trimming removed 5 bases from V and 6 bases from J; junction bases left unmatched: 7. The CDR3, as DNA: TGTGCCAGCAGCGCGGGACTAGCTTTCGCCGGGGAGCTGTTTTTT. Residues: CASSAGLAFAGELFF.

This chain connects TRBV7-2 to TRBJ1-5; D is perhaps TRBD1 (5 bases). This CDR3 has 15 amino acids. V lost 5 bases and J lost 3, with 14 bases in between. CDR1 is SGHTA, CDR2 FQGNSA, per germline. CDR3 DNA: TGTGCCAGCAGCCGTACAGGTGGGGACAATCAGCCCCAGCATTTT. Protein product: CASSRTGGDNQPQHF.